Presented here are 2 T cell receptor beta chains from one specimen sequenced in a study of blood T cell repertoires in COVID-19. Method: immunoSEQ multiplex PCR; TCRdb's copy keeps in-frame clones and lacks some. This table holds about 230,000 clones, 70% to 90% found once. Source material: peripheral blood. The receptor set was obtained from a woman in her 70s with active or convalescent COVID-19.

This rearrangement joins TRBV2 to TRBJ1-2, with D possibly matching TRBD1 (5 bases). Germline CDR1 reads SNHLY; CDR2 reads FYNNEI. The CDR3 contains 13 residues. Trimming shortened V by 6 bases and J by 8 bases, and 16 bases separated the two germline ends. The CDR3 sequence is CASSALGGRGYTF. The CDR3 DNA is TGTGCCAGCAGCGCCCTGGGGGGAAGAGGCTACACCTTC.

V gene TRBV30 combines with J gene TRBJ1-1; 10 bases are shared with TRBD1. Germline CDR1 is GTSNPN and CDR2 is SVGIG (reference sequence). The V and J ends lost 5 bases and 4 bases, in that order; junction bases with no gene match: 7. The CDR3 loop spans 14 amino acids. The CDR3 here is CAWDRGLEGTEAFF. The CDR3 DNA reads TGTGCCTGGGACAGGGGGCTGGAGGGCACTGAAGCTTTCTTT.